This T cell receptor (beta chain) is from a study of T cell responses to AZD1222 COVID-19 vaccine. Profiled with immunoSEQ multiplex PCR; TCRdb holds only in-frame clones, not every one. This sample has 150,000 or so clones, with approximately 94% found just once. Study findings and constraints: Seropositive status at baseline applied to only five to seven AZD1222 recipients.

This CDR3 has 14 amino acids. J gave up 6 bases and V 6 bases, and 7 bases lay outside the gene matches. In germline, CDR1 is SGHTA, CDR2 FQGNSA. As concerns this clone: Antigen specificity is unknown.

This chain uses TRBV7-2 with TRBJ1-1; 10 positions match TRBD1. The receptor's source is an adult who received the AZD1222 COVID-19 vaccine. Sequencing was performed on peripheral blood, taken 28 days after the second AZD1222 dose. The CDR3 loop reads CASSSPGTGAEAFF. The CDR3 DNA is TGTGCCAGCAGTTCACCGGGGACAGGGGCTGAAGCTTTCTTT.